Below, one T cell receptor beta chain is given with its context. The source of the sample is a study of T-cell reconstitution after alpha-beta-depleted transplantation in children. V dropped 1 base and J dropped 5 bases, with 13 bases sitting between them. CDR1 and CDR2 from the germline V gene are SGHTA and FQGNSA. This CDR3 is built from 15 residues. Using unique molecular identifiers, the investigators prepared the TCRbeta library. Each CDR3 protein gets one entry after TCRdb re-called the PCR reads with MiXCR. This sample has approximately 650,000 distinct CDR3 sequences, with 10% to 15% found just once.

Here the sequenced sample was PBMCs, taken before TCRalphabeta/CD19-depleted stem cell transplant. The chain employs TRBV7-2 and TRBJ2-3; D uncertain. The clonotype comes from a girl aged 2 to 10 with congenital amegakaryocytic thrombocytopenia, due to receive a stem cell transplant. The CDR3 nucleotides are TGTGCCAGCAGCTTAGAACCGGCAGTGGGAGATACGCAGTATTTT. It codes for CASSLEPAVGDTQYF. Based on the CDR3 plus reference TRBV7-2 and TRBJ2-3, the full variable domain is GAGVSQSPSNKVTEKGKDVELRCDPISGHTALYWYRQSLGQGLEFLIYFQGNSAPDKSGLPSDRFSAERTGGSVSTLTIQRTQQEDSAVYLCASSLEPAVGDTQYFGPGTRLTVL.